The rows below give T cell receptor beta chains drawn from one sample of a study of blood T cell repertoires in COVID-19. Assay: immunoSEQ multiplex PCR; the TCRdb copy retains only in-frame clones and omits some. The table includes 40,000 to 60,000 clones, 90% to 95% detected once. The sequenced sample was peripheral blood. The receptors derive from a man between 60 and 75 years old with COVID-19, enrolled during active disease. The CDR3 runs from the conserved cysteine through the conserved F or W. Each record gives: V gene, CDR3 length, J gene, D gene, CDR3 protein, CDR3 DNA. A D gene is named only where the DNA matches it firmly.

>TRBV3-1/TRBV3-2|14|TRBJ2-1|TRBD2
CASSRTSGGREQFF
TGTGCCAGCAGCCGGACTAGCGGGGGCCGGGAGCAGTTCTTC
>TRBV7-9|16|TRBJ2-3|-
CASSSSEAGITDTQYF
TGTGCCAGCAGCTCCTCTGAGGCGGGGATCACAGATACGCAGTATTTT
>TRBV7-9|16|TRBJ2-3|TRBD1
CASSHRQGIGTDTQYF
TGTGCCAGCAGCCATAGACAGGGGATCGGCACAGATACGCAGTATTTT
>TRBV5-8|14|TRBJ2-5|TRBD1
CASSQGRGQETQYF
TGTGCCAGCAGCCAGGGCAGGGGGCAAGAGACCCAGTACTTC
>TRBV28|18|TRBJ1-5|TRBD1
CASSWGQGQTYSNQPQHF
TGTGCCAGCAGTTGGGGACAGGGGCAGACCTATAGCAATCAGCCCCAGCATTTT
>TRBV4-2|15|TRBJ1-1|-
CASSYGQLGDTEAFF
TGTGCCAGCAGTTATGGACAGCTAGGGGACACTGAAGCTTTCTTT
>TRBV2|15|TRBJ1-5|-
CASSDQGPRNQPQHF
TGTGCCAGCAGTGACCAGGGGCCCCGCAATCAGCCCCAGCATTTT
>TRBV3-1/TRBV3-2|19|TRBJ2-3|TRBD2
CASSERWTSGSPTPDTQYF
TGTGCCAGCAGCGAGCGCTGGACTAGCGGGTCTCCTACCCCGGATACGCAGTATTTT
>TRBV6-5|16|TRBJ2-7|TRBD2
CASSYVREGPRDEQYF
TGTGCCAGCAGTTACGTACGGGAGGGCCCCAGGGACGAGCAGTACTTC
>TRBV19|14|TRBJ1-5|-
CASSPRAGNQPQHF
TGTGCCAGTAGTCCTCGAGCAGGGAATCAGCCCCAGCATTTT
>TRBV10-2|14|TRBJ1-1|-
CAVGGGREDTEAFF
TGCGCCGTAGGAGGAGGAAGGGAGGACACTGAAGCTTTCTTT
>TRBV7-8|13|TRBJ1-2|TRBD1
CASSSRTGYGYTF
TGTGCCAGCAGCTCACGGACAGGGTATGGCTACACCTTC
>TRBV9|15|TRBJ2-1|TRBD2
CASSVAGTSGTEQFF
TGTGCCAGCAGCGTTGCGGGGACTAGCGGGACTGAGCAGTTCTTC
>TRBV3-1/TRBV3-2|14|TRBJ1-2|-
CASSQAPTGYGYTF
TGTGCCAGCAGCCAAGCTCCCACGGGCTATGGCTACACCTTC